The following is a T cell receptor (beta chain) sequence with its context. The antigen is not known. The study ran its PCR with 60 Vbeta and 13 Jbeta primers. Sequencing was performed with immunoSEQ multiplex PCR; in TCRdb, only in-frame clones are kept and a portion is missing. In all, the sample yields some 200,000 clones. The sample originates from a study of cytomegalovirus exposure and HLA in healthy donors. Study outcomes and limitations: Sequencing had likely introduced a cluster of highly shared sequence variants as an artifact. The study recorded 150 to 200 TCR beta chains that were cytomegalovirus-associated.

V was pared by 6 bases and J by 5 bases, with 8 bases of the junction left unmatched. The CDR3 totals 14 residues. Looked up from germline, CDR1 is SNHLY and CDR2 is FYNNEI. The chain uses TRBV2 and TRBJ1-2; 8 bases fit TRBD1. This clonotype originated in a young man in good health and CMV-seronegative. Material for sequencing was PBMCs. The CDR3, as DNA: TGTGCCAGCAGGGGACAGGCGACCGTTTATGGCTACACCTTC. Translated, it gives CASRGQATVYGYTF.